These T cell receptor beta chains were read from a single sample in a study of blood T cell repertoires in COVID-19. TCRdb's copy holds only in-frame clones and misses some; the assay was immunoSEQ multiplex PCR. The data contain about 120,000 clones, 75% to 85% of them seen just once; the ten biggest clones take up roughly an eighth. Material: peripheral blood. These receptors originate from a human donor in a cohort sampled during active COVID-19. CDR3s include the opening cysteine and the closing phenylalanine or tryptophan. The D gene is left open where the match is weak. The size field is filled for only some rows; it gives once, few, many or a size class.

NA	TRBV9	once	TRBJ2-3	CASSVEQDTQYF	TGTGCCAGCAGCGTAGAACAAGATACGCAGTATTTT
TRBD1	TRBV9	NA	TRBJ1-6	CASSGSDRSNSPLHF	TGTGCCAGCAGCGGATCGGACAGGTCAAATTCACCCCTCCACTTT
NA	TRBV18	once	TRBJ2-3	CASSPPTGDTQYF	TGTGCCAGCTCACCACCTACAGGAGATACGCAGTATTTT
NA	TRBV29-1	NA	TRBJ2-1	CSVAGDYNEQFF	TGCAGCGTTGCCGGAGACTACAATGAGCAGTTCTTC
NA	TRBV7-2	few	TRBJ2-1	CASSLLSGSNEQFF	TGTGCCAGCAGCTTGTTGTCCGGGAGCAATGAGCAGTTCTTC
TRBD1	TRBV6-1	NA	TRBJ1-2	CASSEFRQGLFSNYGYTF	TGTGCCAGCAGTGAATTTAGACAGGGTCTCTTTTCTAACTATGGCTACACCTTC
TRBD1	TRBV27	NA	TRBJ1-2	CASSFQTQGILEGYTF	TGTGCCAGCAGTTTCCAAACACAGGGGATTCTCGAAGGCTACACCTTC
TRBD1	TRBV2	NA	TRBJ1-1	CASSADRAAMNTEAFF	TGTGCCAGCAGCGCCGACAGGGCTGCGATGAACACTGAAGCTTTCTTT
TRBD1	TRBV18	NA	TRBJ2-3	CASSPPTGQGFSQYF	TGTGCCAGCTCACCACCGACGGGACAGGGCTTTTCGCAGTATTTT
TRBD1	TRBV19	once	TRBJ1-1	CASSPPGQVNTEAFF	TGTGCCAGTAGTCCTCCGGGACAGGTAAACACTGAAGCTTTCTTT
NA	TRBV7-9	NA	TRBJ2-5	CASSLGQRETQYF	TGTGCCAGCAGCTTAGGGCAGCGAGAGACCCAGTACTTC
TRBD1	TRBV6-6	NA	TRBJ1-1	CASSYLTGGDTEAFF	TGTGCCAGCAGTTACTTGACAGGGGGAGATACTGAAGCTTTCTTT
TRBD2	TRBV10-2	NA	TRBJ2-3	CASSESSGGDTQYF	TGCGCCAGCAGTGAGTCTAGCGGGGGGGATACGCAGTATTTT
TRBD2	TRBV11-2	NA	TRBJ2-5	CASSPWGGQETQYF	TGTGCCAGCAGCCCCTGGGGGGGCCAAGAGACCCAGTACTTC
TRBD2	TRBV19	NA	TRBJ2-2	CASRLAGEHTGELFF	TGTGCCAGTAGACTAGCGGGGGAACACACCGGGGAGCTGTTTTTT
TRBD1	TRBV18	once	TRBJ2-3	CASSPYPGQLTDTQYF	TGTGCCAGCTCACCATATCCGGGACAGCTCACAGATACGCAGTATTTT